A single sample gave rise to the 27 T cell receptor beta chains below, sequenced in a study of CD8+CD57+ T cells in acquired aplastic anemia (dated by TCRdb to 2016 to 2018). Expansion of CD8+CD57+ cells had been shown by flow cytometry in the patients chosen for sequencing. TCRdb records Illumina HiSeq 2000 as the sequencer. Genomic DNA served as template for TCR beta VDJ combination and CDR3 sequence profiling. The public reads were reanalyzed by TCRdb: fastp trimming at Q25, MiXCR alignment, in-frame beta chains only. Records with the same CDR3 protein are collapsed into one entry carrying the most frequent genes and DNA. For this sample the table gives approximately 220,000 distinct CDR3 sequences, of which 40% to 50% were detected only once. About 7.8% of the sample belongs to the ten largest clones. Sequencing was done on a sample of sorted CD4+, CD8+, or CD8+CD57+ T cells (not recorded which) from PBMCs. These TCRs come from a human donor with aplastic anemia.

On this clonotype: The conserved closing phenylalanine or tryptophan is absent in this CDR3, likely reflecting a read error. The chain combines TRBV10-3 with TRBJ2-3; 9 nucleotides agree with TRBD1. This CDR3 region has 24 residues. The V segment lost 9 bases and the J segment 2 bases; nucleotides outside the gene matches: 36. In germline, CDR1 is ENHRY, CDR2 SYGVKD. CDR3 region: CAIATGGTTDTQYSGPGTTDTQYS. CDR3 coding DNA: TGTGCCATTGCAACAGGGGGCACCACAGATACGCAGTATTCTGGCCCAGGCACCACAGATACGCAGTATTCT.

This clonotype appeared many times. The chain recombines TRBV5-5 with TRBJ1-5; D is unclear. Germline CDR1 SGHKS, CDR2 YYEKEE (reference sequence). This CDR3 region has 15 residues. V gave up 0 bases and J gave up 0 bases, with 7 bases separating them. The CDR3 DNA reads TGTGCCAGCAGCTTGGAAACGGCTAGCAATCAGCCCCAGCATTTT. Residues: CASSLETASNQPQHF. The whole variable domain, filled in from reference TRBV5-5 and TRBJ1-5, reads DAGVTQSPTHLIKTRGQQVTLRCSPISGHKSVSWYQQVLGQGPQFIFQYYEKEERGRGNFPDRFSARQFPNYSSELNVNALLLGDSALYLCASSLETASNQPQHFGDGTRLSIL.

The CDR3 loop is CASSLKDSGATYYEQYF. The CDR3, as DNA: TGTGCCAGCAGTTTAAAAGATAGCGGGGCTACCTACTACGAGCAGTACTTC. This chain links TRBV6-1 with TRBJ2-7; TRBD2 matches 8 bases. This CDR3 comprises 17 residues. The germline gives CDR1 MNHNS, CDR2 SASEGT. V was pared by 5 bases and J by 3 bases, with 15 bases of the junction left unmatched.

This clonotype appeared once. This CDR3 reads CSAPKQGLAGGPAYF. The CDR3 DNA sequence: TGCAGTGCTCCCAAGCAGGGACTAGCGGGGGGGCCGGCGTACTTC. The genes are TRBV20-1 and TRBJ2-7; TRBD2 agrees at 16 bases. CDR1 is DFQATT and CDR2 is SNEGSKA in the germline V gene (reference sequence). The CDR3 loop spans 15 amino acids. V gave up 5 bases and J gave up 12 bases; unmatched junction bases: 13.

V and J are TRBV24-1 and TRBJ2-7; no reliable D call. The V end was cut by 4 bases, the J end by 2 bases, with 5 bases between. This CDR3 is 12 amino acids long. Germline V gives CDR1 KGHDR, CDR2 SFDVKD. The CDR3 DNA is TGTGCCACCAGTGACGGTACCTACGAGCAGTACTTC. This translates into CATSDGTYEQYF.

The CDR3 loop is CASSRAVHYEQYF. CDR3 sequence (DNA): TGTGCCAGTAGTAGGGCCGTACACTACGAGCAGTACTTC. The rearrangement links TRBV19 to TRBJ2-7; D is undetermined. Per germline, CDR1 LNHDA and CDR2 SQIVND (reference sequence). The CDR3 length is 13 residues. Trimming removed 4 bases from V and 3 bases from J, with 10 bases in between.

This clonotype was detected a few times. The chain carries TRBV3-1 and TRBJ2-7; 8 positions match TRBD1. From germline, CDR1 is LGHDT and CDR2 YNNKEL (reference sequence). The CDR3 is 15 amino acids. The V gene end was trimmed by 4 bases and the J gene end by 0 bases; junction bases not matched to a gene: 5. The CDR3 region has the DNA TGTGCCAGCAGCCCCCGACAGGGGATCTCCTACGAGCAGTACTTC. Amino acid sequence: CASSPRQGISYEQYF.

This clonotype was observed at least ten times. The chain has TRBV5-6 and TRBJ1-2; D unresolved. The germline V and J ends were trimmed by 4 bases and 5 bases, with 18 bases remaining between them. CDR3 size: 15 residues. The germline CDR1 and CDR2 sequences are SGHDT and YYEEEE. CDR3 loop: CASSHAGSSSYGYTF. CDR3 coding DNA: TGTGCCAGCAGCCATGCCGGGTCTAGCAGTTATGGCTACACCTTC.

The J gene is TRBJ2-7, the V gene TRBV7-3; TRBD2 agrees at 7 bases. Germline V gives CDR1 SGHTA, CDR2 FQGTGA. The CDR3 runs to 13 residues. Trimming removed 5 bases from V and 4 bases from J; junction bases left unmatched: 5. CDR3 in DNA: TGTGCCAGCAGCCCCAGAGCGGGGTACGAGCAGTACTTC. Amino acids: CASSPRAGYEQYF.

This clonotype was recorded at least ten times. This chain connects TRBV6-1 to TRBJ2-2; D remains unclear. Trimming cost V 6 bases and J 8 bases, with 10 bases left between them. From germline, CDR1 is MNHNS and CDR2 SASEGT. The CDR3 is made up of 12 amino acids. The CDR3 region has the DNA TGTGCCAGCAGGTTGAATAGTGGGGAGCTGTTTTTT. Translated: CASRLNSGELFF.

The chain carries TRBV7-9 and TRBJ2-7, with D tentatively TRBD1 (6 bases). This CDR3 contains 15 residues. The V gene's germline CDR1 is SEHNR and CDR2 FQNEAQ (reference sequence). The ends were cut back, 2 bases at V and 3 bases at J, with 14 bases in the middle. CDR3 DNA sequence: TGTGCCAGCAGCTTAACCGGGACACAGTTCTACGAGCAGTACTTC. Residues: CASSLTGTQFYEQYF.

The rearrangement links TRBV29-1 to TRBJ2-3; tentatively, D is TRBD1 (6 bases). V lost 6 bases and J 2 bases, leaving 15 bases between the germline ends. This CDR3 comprises 14 residues. Looked up from germline, CDR1 is SQVTM and CDR2 is ANQGSEA. DNA of the CDR3: TGCAGCGTCCTGACAGGAGCCTACACAGATACGCAGTATTTT. It is translated as CSVLTGAYTDTQYF.

This clonotype was counted a few times. The limits of the CDR3 on the DNA are not certain, so only TCRdb's listed CDR3 is given. The rearrangement joins TRBV24-1 to TRBJ1-2; the D segment call TRBD1 is taken from the table without a DNA check. The germline V gene encodes CDR1 KGHDR and CDR2 SFDVKD. Including both end residues, the CDR3 is 17 amino acids long. The chain's CDR3 is CATSDLRQQPERGGYTF.

This clonotype was recorded a few times. The chain links TRBV4-1 to TRBJ2-1; D is perhaps TRBD2 (5 bases). Germline CDR1 and CDR2: MGHRA and YSYEKL. V lost 0 bases to trimming and J lost 7 bases, with 16 bases between them. The CDR3 has 16 residues. Written as DNA, the CDR3 is TGCGCCAGCAGCCAAGAGAGACTAAGCCTTGCGAATGAGCAGTTCTTC. As protein: CASSQERLSLANEQFF.

This clonotype has ten or more counts. The rearrangement joins TRBV7-8 to TRBJ2-3; TRBD1 might be the D (5 bases). The V gene lost 5 bases and the J gene lost 2 bases, with 20 bases spanning the gap. CDR1 and CDR2 from the germline V gene are SGHVS and FQNEAQ. The CDR3 length is 17 residues. CDR3 sequence (DNA): TGTGCCAGCAGCCGAAAGGTAGCAGTAGGGGACACAGATACGCAGTATTTT. Translation gives CASSRKVAVGDTDTQYF.

On this clonotype itself: One end of the junction varies from germline; a read error may be responsible. The rearrangement joins TRBV5-1 to TRBJ2-7, with D perhaps being TRBD1 or TRBD2 (5 bases each). The CDR3 is made up of 14 amino acids. From germline, CDR1 is SGHRS and CDR2 YFSETQ. The CDR3 DNA follows: TGTGCCAGCAGCTTGTCCCAGGGAGACTACGAGCAGTACTTC. It codes for CASSLSQGDYEQYF.

On this clonotype: The junction differs from germline at one of its ends, possibly a read error. This rearrangement joins TRBV10-3 to TRBJ2-4; D call uncertain. This CDR3 region has 14 residues. Germline V gives CDR1 ENHRY, CDR2 SYGVKD. CDR3 protein: CASRSNLARNIQYF. The CDR3 region has the DNA TGTGCCAGCAGGAGTAACTTAGCCAGAAACATTCAGTACTTC.

The chain has TRBV6-6 and TRBJ2-5; no reliable D call. This CDR3 spans 13 amino acids. Trimming removed 5 bases from V and 3 bases from J, with 10 bases in between. Germline CDR1 reads MNHNY; CDR2 reads SVGAGI (reference sequence). CDR3 residues: CASSLGSKETQYF. For the CDR3, the DNA is TGTGCCAGCAGTCTCGGGTCGAAAGAGACCCAGTACTTC.

The chain carries TRBV20-1 and TRBJ2-7, with TRBD1 matching 8 bases. J was trimmed by 2 bases and V by 6 bases; bases with no gene match: 6. CDR1 and CDR2 from the germline V gene are DFQATT and SNEGSKA (reference sequence). This CDR3 region has 13 residues. This CDR3 reads CSATPDRAYEQYF. CDR3 DNA: TGCAGTGCAACCCCGGACAGGGCCTACGAGCAGTACTTC.

This clonotype was seen only once. The chain recombines TRBV15 with TRBJ2-5, with TRBD1 identical over 7 bases. CDR3 length: 13 residues. V was pared by 11 bases and J by 7 bases, with 13 bases of the junction left unmatched. Germline assignment: CDR1 LNHNV and CDR2 YYDKDF (reference sequence). The chain's CDR3 is CASTGMDLGTQYF. The CDR3 DNA reads TGTGCCTCGACAGGGATGGACTTAGGGACCCAGTACTTC.

The rearrangement joins TRBV7-2 to TRBJ2-7; D may be TRBD1 or TRBD2 (6 bases each). The CDR3 is 14 residues long. V lost 3 bases to trimming and J lost 6 bases, with 15 bases between them. In germline, CDR1 is SGHTA, CDR2 FQGNSA. CDR3 protein: CASSFGGPSREQYF. The CDR3 DNA is TGTGCCAGCAGCTTTGGGGGGCCTAGTCGCGAGCAGTACTTC.

This clonotype was seen many times. The V call is TRBV7-9, the J call TRBJ2-7, with a tentative D call TRBD2 (5 bases). The CDR3 contains 13 residues. CDR1 is SEHNR and CDR2 is FQNEAQ in the germline V gene (reference sequence). V shed 5 bases and J shed 5 bases, with 13 bases lying between them. CDR3 nucleotide sequence: TGTGCCAGCAGCCCTGGGTCTAGCCACGAGCAGTACTTC. Its protein is CASSPGSSHEQYF.

This clonotype was picked up a small number of times. The chain is built from TRBV30 and TRBJ1-2; D not certain. Germline V lookup: CDR1 GTSNPN, CDR2 SVGIG (reference sequence). The V end was cut by 0 bases, the J end by 5 bases, with 13 bases between. The CDR3 is 14 residues long. CDR3 in DNA: TGTGCCTGGAGTGTAAGGGCAGGCCGTTATGGCTACACCTTC. Its protein is CAWSVRAGRYGYTF. The entire variable domain, with the rest obtained from reference TRBV30 and TRBJ1-2, is as follows: SQTIHQWPATLVQPVGSPLSLECTVEGTSNPNLYWYRQAAGRGLQLLFYSVGIGQISSEVPQNLSASRPQDRQFILSSKKLLLSDSGFYLCAWSVRAGRYGYTFGSGTRLTVV.

The V and J genes are TRBV7-9 and TRBJ1-2, with a possible D match to TRBD1 (5 bases). The V end lost 4 bases, the J end lost 6 bases, and 18 bases lay between the germline ends. Germline V gene lookup returns CDR1 SEHNR and CDR2 FQNEAQ (reference sequence). This CDR3 has 15 residues. The CDR3 loop reads CASSSPPGLIHGYTF. DNA for the CDR3: TGTGCCAGCAGCTCCCCCCCGGGACTCATTCATGGCTACACCTTC. The full variable domain, rest sourced from reference TRBV7-9 and TRBJ1-2, is DTGVSQNPRHKITKRGQNVTFRCDPISEHNRLYWYRQTLGQGPEFLTYFQNEAQLEKSRLLSDRFSAERPKGSFSTLEIQRTEQGDSAMYLCASSSPPGLIHGYTFGSGTRLTVV.

The chain links TRBV2 to TRBJ1-6; no clear D. This CDR3 comprises 14 residues. Germline assignment: CDR1 SNHLY and CDR2 FYNNEI. The germline V and J ends were trimmed by 7 bases and 5 bases, with 12 bases remaining between them. The CDR3 bases are TGTGCCAGCAACCAGGAGTTCAATAATTCACCCCTCCACTTT. Translation: CASNQEFNNSPLHF.

The chain is built from TRBV25-1 and TRBJ1-2; D not resolved. Between the trimmed V and J ends, which lost 7 bases and 0 bases, there was a span of 9 bases. Germline V CDR1 and CDR2: MGHDK, SYGVNS. The CDR3 has 13 residues. CDR3 protein: CASTAGSNYGYTF. CDR3 bases: TGTGCCAGCACTGCCGGTTCTAACTATGGCTACACCTTC.

In its sample, this clonotype was seen once. V gene TRBV6-2 or TRBV6-3 combines with J gene TRBJ1-4, with 8 bases that match TRBD1. The trim removed 6 bases at V and 8 bases at J, leaving 5 bases unmatched. This CDR3 is built from 13 residues. Germline values: CDR1 MNHEY, CDR2 SVGEGT. As DNA, the CDR3 is TGTGCCAGCAGGTCCAGGGGGCACGAAAAACTGTTTTTT. Translating it yields CASRSRGHEKLFF.